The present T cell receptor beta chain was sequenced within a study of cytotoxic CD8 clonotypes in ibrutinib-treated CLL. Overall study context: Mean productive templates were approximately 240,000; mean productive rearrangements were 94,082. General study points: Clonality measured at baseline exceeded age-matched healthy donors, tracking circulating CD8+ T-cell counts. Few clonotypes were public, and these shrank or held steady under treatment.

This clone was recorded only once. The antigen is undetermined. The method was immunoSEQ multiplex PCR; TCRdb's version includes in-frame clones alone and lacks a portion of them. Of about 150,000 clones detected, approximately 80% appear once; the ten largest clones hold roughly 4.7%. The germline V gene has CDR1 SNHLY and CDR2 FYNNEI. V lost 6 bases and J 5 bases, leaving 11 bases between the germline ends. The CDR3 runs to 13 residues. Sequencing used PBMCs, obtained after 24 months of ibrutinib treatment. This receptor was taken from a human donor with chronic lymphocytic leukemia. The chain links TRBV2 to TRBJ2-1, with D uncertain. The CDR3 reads CASRPEVDNEQFF. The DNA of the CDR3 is TGTGCCAGCAGACCCGAAGTGGACAATGAGCAGTTCTTC.